These 10 T cell receptor beta chains were all obtained from the same sample, sequenced in a study of vaccination and CD4 T cells after COVID-19 (dated by TCRdb to between 2021 and 2024). The method was PCR. Reads for this sample came from an Illumina iSeq 100. DNA from cultured CD4+ T cells was subjected to TCR sequencing with the Oncomine TCR Beta short-read assay at the Johns Hopkins FTIC core. The raw public reads went through TCRdb reprocessing: fastp at Q25, MiXCR clone calling, in-frame beta chains kept. Each entry merges the rows of one CDR3 protein and shows their most common DNA and genes. Present in this sample are roughly 7,000 distinct CDR3 sequences, 66% of which were seen just once. Over 20% of the sample is taken by the ten largest. Taken with the paper, the label for treatment or condition translates to: roughly ten-day PBMC culture with coronavirus spike peptide pools or control peptides (ViraFEST assay).

Their specific antigens are unknown. The sample was CD4+ T cells from blood, cultured in vitro. The receptor set was obtained from a human donor who had recovered from COVID-19.

This clonotype was seen a handful of times. This CDR3 reads CASSREGQNISNQPQHF. The CDR3, as DNA: TGTGCCAGCAGTCGGGAAGGACAGAACATTAGCAATCAGCCCCAGCATTTT. This rearrangement joins TRBV6-4 to TRBJ1-5; possible D gene TRBD1, 6 bases. CDR1 and CDR2 from the germline V gene are MRHNA and SNTAGT. The CDR3 sequence is 17 residues long. Trimming left V 5 bases short and J 0 bases short, with 17 bases between.

This chain uses TRBV12-3 or TRBV12-4 with TRBJ1-5; 7 bases map to TRBD1. The CDR3 length is 14 residues. V was pared by 5 bases and J by 2 bases, with 3 bases of the junction left unmatched. CDR3 in amino acids: CASSNRGRNQPQHF. The CDR3 DNA reads as TGTGCCAGCAGTAACAGGGGCCGCAATCAGCCCCAGCATTTT.

The rearrangement uses TRBV14 and TRBJ2-7; weak D call: TRBD2 (6 bases). The CDR3 spans 14 residues. Germline CDR1 and CDR2: SGHDN and FVKESK. V was cut by 3 bases and J by 5 bases, with 14 bases left in between. The CDR3 reads CASSHGGQGDEQYF. CDR3 DNA: TGTGCCAGCAGCCATGGAGGGCAGGGTGACGAGCAGTACTTC.

The table lists this clonotype with a count of one. This chain connects TRBV2 to TRBJ1-2, with D possibly TRBD1 on 6 matching bases. The CDR3 extends over 14 amino acids. The ends were cut back, 4 bases at V and 4 bases at J, with 13 bases in the middle. The germline gives CDR1 SNHLY, CDR2 FYNNEI. CDR3 in amino acids: CASSADRAIYGYTF. CDR3 sequence (DNA): TGTGCCAGCAGTGCGGACAGAGCCATCTATGGCTACACCTTC.

The chain uses TRBV20-1 and TRBJ1-1; the D gene is possibly TRBD1 (5 bases). V lost 0 bases and J lost 7, with 12 bases in between. Germline values: CDR1 DFQATT, CDR2 SNEGSKA (reference sequence). CDR3 length: 13 residues. CDR3 loop: CSARDRVGGEAFF. The CDR3 nucleotides are TGCAGTGCTAGAGACAGGGTCGGGGGTGAAGCTTTCTTT.

The rearrangement links TRBV2 to TRBJ2-3, with D perhaps matching TRBD2 (5 bases). Germline assignment: CDR1 SNHLY and CDR2 FYNNEI. The CDR3 runs 13 residues. With 7 bases removed from V and 2 bases from J, the gap between germline ends came to 10 bases. DNA of the CDR3: TGTGCCAGCAATCCTAGCTTCACAGATACGCAGTATTTT. Its translation: CASNPSFTDTQYF.

This sequence joins TRBV16 and TRBJ1-5; no definite D call. The CDR3 runs to 15 residues. V lost 1 base and J 3 bases, leaving 10 bases between the germline ends. CDR1 and CDR2 from the germline V gene are KGHSY and FQNENV. CDR3 amino acids: CASSQYQQINQPQHF. The CDR3 DNA follows: TGTGCCAGCAGCCAATATCAACAGATCAATCAGCCCCAGCATTTT.

This clonotype occurred a few times. This chain joins TRBV20-1 and TRBJ1-5; 8 positions agree with TRBD1. The CDR3 covers 18 residues. Trimming removed 0 bases from V and 5 bases from J; junction bases left unmatched: 15. Germline CDR1 and CDR2: DFQATT and SNEGSKA (reference sequence). CDR3: CSARDWERAGGSDQPQHF. CDR3 bases: TGCAGTGCTAGAGATTGGGAACGTGCAGGGGGCTCGGATCAGCCCCAGCATTTT.

The chain uses TRBV5-1 and TRBJ1-5; 9 positions agree with TRBD1. CDR1 SGHRS and CDR2 YFSETQ come from the germline V gene. Trimming took 0 bases from V and 0 from J; bases not matched to a gene: 10. The CDR3 loop spans 19 amino acids. CDR3 residues: CASSLARDRDDLSNQPQHF. Here the CDR3 DNA reads TGCGCCAGCAGCTTGGCCCGGGACAGGGATGACCTTAGCAATCAGCCCCAGCATTTT.

The V call is TRBV5-4, the J call TRBJ2-6; D not certain. Germline CDR1 and CDR2: SGHNT and YYREEE (reference sequence). V dropped 4 bases and J dropped 4 bases, with 12 bases sitting between them. This CDR3 has 15 residues. This chain's CDR3 is CASSQDIPGANVLTF. As DNA, the CDR3 is TGTGCCAGCAGCCAAGACATTCCCGGGGCCAACGTCCTGACTTTC.